Each of the 31 T cell receptor beta chains below was sequenced from the same sample in a study of T-cell memory formation after mild COVID-19 (dated by TCRdb to about 2021). The receptor library was made with 5' RACE. This sample was sequenced with an Illumina NovaSeq 6000. Starting from the raw public reads, TCRdb applied fastp trimming at Q25, assembled clones with MiXCR and retained in-frame beta chains. Here each entry gathers all rows of one CDR3 protein and keeps the most common genes and DNA. The sample yields about 210,000 distinct CDR3 sequences; over 9.5% were counted once. Together, the top ten hold approximately 3% of the sample. Sequencing input: PBMCs or a T cell subset sorted from them (not recorded which). Receptors were obtained from a man younger than 35 who had mild COVID-19 (a few samples of this study predate the infection). The sample titles of this study are shuffled in the database, so cell type and time point are left out; the donor was told from shared clones.

The chain is built from TRBV6-5 and TRBJ2-2; TRBD2 matches 14 bases. Germline V gives CDR1 MNHEY, CDR2 SVGAGI. The J segment lost 1 base and the V segment lost 7 bases, leaving 5 bases of the junction unmatched. This CDR3 has 17 residues. The CDR3, as DNA: TGTGCCAGCAATCCCGGGACTAGCGGGGGGAACACCGGGGAGCTGTTTTTT. Translation gives CASNPGTSGGNTGELFF.

In its sample, this clonotype was seen once. The chain is built from TRBV7-2 and TRBJ2-1, with TRBD2 identical over 7 bases. CDR3 size: 15 residues. CDR1 is SGHTA, CDR2 FQGNSA, per germline. V dropped 5 bases and J dropped 8; count of bases not matched to a gene: 12. The CDR3: CASSKGRGSYDEQFF. The DNA for the CDR3 is TGTGCCAGCAGCAAGGGGCGGGGGTCATACGATGAGCAGTTCTTC.

This clonotype has at least ten counts. The chain uses TRBV7-2 and TRBJ2-7; 8 nucleotides match TRBD2. Germline-derived CDR1 and CDR2 are SGHTA and FQGNSA. There are 15 residues in the CDR3. The V segment lost 4 bases and the J segment 0 bases; nucleotides outside the gene matches: 5. Here the CDR3 reads CASSSRGGHSYEQYV. CDR3 nucleotides: TGTGCCAGCAGCTCCCGCGGGGGGCACTCCTACGAGCAGTACGTC.

The chain couples TRBV6-2 or TRBV6-3 to TRBJ2-5, with a possible D match to TRBD2 (5 bases). CDR1 MNHEY and CDR2 SVGEGT come from the germline V gene. With 8 bases removed from V and 5 bases from J, the gap between germline ends came to 24 bases. The CDR3 extends over 16 amino acids. The CDR3 region is CASSPGASRLGETQYF. CDR3 DNA sequence: TGTGCCAGCTCACCAGGCGCTAGCCGCCTCGGCGAGACCCAGTACTTC.

The chain uses TRBV5-1 and TRBJ1-1, with 9 bases lining up with TRBD1. Germline CDR1 SGHRS, CDR2 YFSETQ. Trimming cost V 1 base and J 0 bases; bases outside gene matches: 10. The CDR3 contains 18 residues. CDR3 sequence reads: CASSLYGPGQGLNTEAFF. The CDR3 DNA reads TGCGCCAGCAGCTTGTATGGTCCGGGACAGGGATTGAACACTGAAGCTTTCTTT.

This clonotype was seen ten or more times. CDR3 in DNA: TGTGCCAGCAGCCAAGGCCCGCGGGGGAGGCTCACCGGGGAGCTGTTTTTT. Its translation: CASSQGPRGRLTGELFF. This chain joins TRBV14 and TRBJ2-2, with 7 bases that match TRBD2. The J segment lost 4 bases and the V segment lost 1 base, leaving 9 bases of the junction unmatched. The germline CDR1 and CDR2 sequences are SGHDN and FVKESK. CDR3 size: 17 residues. Full variable domain (outside the CDR3, taken from reference TRBV14 and TRBJ2-2): EAGVTQFPSHSVIEKGQTVTLRCDPISGHDNLYWYRRVMGKEIKFLLHFVKESKQDESGMPNNRFLAERTGGTYSTLKVQPAELEDSGVYFCASSQGPRGRLTGELFFGEGSRLTVL.

This clonotype turned up a few times. The chain links TRBV2 to TRBJ1-1, with TRBD1 identical over 7 bases. J lost 1 base, V lost 6 bases, and 8 bases had no gene match. There are 15 residues in the CDR3. Germline-derived CDR1 and CDR2 are SNHLY and FYNNEI. The CDR3 spells CASRDAWTGNTEAFF. Here the CDR3 DNA reads TGTGCCAGCAGGGATGCCTGGACAGGGAACACTGAAGCTTTCTTT.

In DNA form, the CDR3 reads TGCGCCAGCAGCCCCCTCGGTAAACAGCCCCAGCATTTT. Translated, it gives CASSPLGKQPQHF. The J gene is TRBJ1-5, the V gene TRBV4-3; no firm D call. The length of the CDR3 is 13 residues. The V and J ends lost 4 bases and 7 bases respectively, with 11 bases between them. CDR1 LGHNA and CDR2 YSLEER come from the germline V gene.

The chain is built from TRBV27 and TRBJ1-5, with a possible D match to TRBD1 (5 bases). V lost 3 bases and J 2 bases, leaving 11 bases between the germline ends. CDR1 is MNHEY and CDR2 is SMNVEV in the germline V gene (reference sequence). The CDR3 extends over 15 amino acids. CDR3 sequence reads: CASSFGHSGNQPQHF. DNA for the CDR3: TGTGCCAGCAGTTTCGGACATAGCGGCAATCAGCCCCAGCATTTT.

The rearrangement uses TRBV12-3 or TRBV12-4 and TRBJ2-5, with 10 bases matching TRBD2. V was clipped by 6 bases and J by 5 bases; unmatched bases: 9. The CDR3 consists of 15 residues. CDR3 sequence (DNA): TGTGCCAGCAGCTTCATAGCGGGGGGCCAGGAGACCCAGTACTTC. It translates to CASSFIAGGQETQYF.

The genes are TRBV12-3 or TRBV12-4 and TRBJ1-2; possibly TRBD1 for D (5 bases). The CDR3 sequence is 14 residues long. V lost 2 bases and J lost 4, with 11 bases in between. The CDR3 DNA follows: TGTGCCAGCAGTTTACTGACAGTTAGCTATGGCTACACCTTC. Residues: CASSLLTVSYGYTF.

The chain couples TRBV6-2 or TRBV6-3 to TRBJ2-7; D unresolved. Between the trimmed V and J ends, which lost 2 bases and 4 bases, there was a span of 9 bases. This CDR3 is 13 amino acids long. Germline V lookup: CDR1 MNHEY, CDR2 SVGEGT. CDR3 amino acids: CASSYTPFYEQYF. The CDR3 DNA reads as TGTGCCAGCAGTTACACCCCGTTTTACGAGCAGTACTTC.

This chain links TRBV4-1 with TRBJ2-2; D perhaps matches TRBD2 (6 bases). The CDR3 loop spans 15 amino acids. Germline CDR1 reads MGHRA; CDR2 reads YSYEKL. Trimming pared 1 base from V and 5 bases from J, leaving 11 bases between. CDR3 in amino acids: CASSQVSGPTGELFF. CDR3 sequence (DNA): TGCGCCAGCAGCCAAGTGAGCGGGCCTACCGGGGAGCTGTTTTTT.

The chain links TRBV5-1 to TRBJ2-7; D is perhaps TRBD1 or TRBD2 (5 bases each). Looked up from germline, CDR1 is SGHRS and CDR2 is YFSETQ. V was clipped by 4 bases and J by 4 bases, with 9 bases between them. The CDR3 is 12 amino acids. The CDR3 coding sequence is TGCGCCAGCAGCGTGGGGGATTACGAGCAGTACTTC. Amino acids: CASSVGDYEQYF.

This clonotype has a handful of counts. The CDR3 loop is CASSQVLGAGHGYTF. Here the CDR3 DNA reads TGCGCCAGCAGCCAAGTTTTAGGGGCCGGGCATGGCTACACCTTC. The rearrangement joins TRBV4-3 to TRBJ1-2, with D maybe TRBD1 (5 bases). In germline, CDR1 is LGHNA, CDR2 YSLEER. The CDR3 extends over 15 amino acids. The V end lost 1 base, the J end lost 6 bases, and 15 bases lay between the germline ends.

There are a few counts of this clonotype. V gene TRBV5-6 combines with J gene TRBJ2-6, with D maybe TRBD2 (5 bases). CDR1 is SGHDT, CDR2 YYEEEE, per germline. The CDR3 has 14 residues. V lost 7 bases and J lost 2, with 10 bases in between. The CDR3 spells CASGERTGANVLTF. DNA for the CDR3: TGTGCCAGCGGTGAGCGGACTGGGGCCAACGTCCTGACTTTC.

The rearrangement links TRBV30 to TRBJ1-5; 9 nucleotides line up with TRBD1. Losses at the gene ends were 2 bases for V and 7 bases for J; bases not matched to a gene: 3. The CDR3 loop spans 13 amino acids. Germline CDR1 and CDR2: GTSNPN and SVGIG (reference sequence). The CDR3, as DNA: TGTGCCTGGAGTTGGGACAGGGCCCAGCCCCAGCATTTT. It codes for CAWSWDRAQPQHF.

The chain recombines TRBV28 with TRBJ2-3; D call uncertain. The V gene's germline CDR1 is MDHEN and CDR2 SYDVKM. V lost 5 bases, J lost 8 bases, and 14 bases lay in between. The CDR3 is made up of 13 amino acids. CDR3: CASSPPRPATQYF. In DNA form, the CDR3 reads TGTGCCAGCAGTCCCCCTCGGCCGGCTACGCAGTATTTT.

The rearrangement uses TRBV9 and TRBJ1-5; D ambiguous. V lost 1 base, J lost 6 bases, and 11 bases lay in between. The CDR3 covers 14 residues. From germline, CDR1 is SGDLS and CDR2 YYNGEE. The CDR3 loop is CASSVRGEGQPQHF. The CDR3 DNA sequence: TGTGCCAGCAGCGTACGGGGAGAGGGTCAGCCCCAGCATTTT.

The gene calls are TRBV12-3 or TRBV12-4 and TRBJ2-7; 13 nucleotides agree with TRBD2. CDR3 size: 15 residues. The junction had 4 bases not matched to a gene; V was cut back by 4 bases and J by 4 bases. The DNA of the CDR3 is TGTGCCAGCAGTTCGGGACTAGCGGGGCATTACGAGCAGTACTTC. Protein sequence: CASSSGLAGHYEQYF.

This clonotype was observed a few times. The chain combines TRBV5-5 with TRBJ1-4; D gene unclear. Trimming left V 0 bases short and J 7 bases short, with 10 bases between. CDR1 and CDR2 from the germline V gene are SGHKS and YYEKEE (reference sequence). The CDR3 length is 14 residues. The CDR3 is CASSLGGLGEKLFF. CDR3 nucleotide sequence: TGTGCCAGCAGCTTGGGGGGTTTAGGTGAAAAACTGTTTTTT.

This clonotype was counted a few times. The rearrangement uses TRBV7-2 and TRBJ1-1, with 7 bases identical to TRBD1. V shed 2 bases and J 11 bases; nucleotides not matched to a gene: 8. The CDR3 extends over 13 amino acids. CDR1 SGHTA and CDR2 FQGNSA come from the germline V gene. CDR3 sequence: CASSLNRDRVAFF. CDR3 DNA sequence: TGTGCCAGCAGCTTAAACCGGGACAGAGTTGCTTTCTTT. The whole variable domain, filled in from reference TRBV7-2 and TRBJ1-1, reads GAGVSQSPSNKVTEKGKDVELRCDPISGHTALYWYRQSLGQGLEFLIYFQGNSAPDKSGLPSDRFSAERTGGSVSTLTIQRTQQEDSAVYLCASSLNRDRVAFFGQGTRLTVV.

This clonotype was counted a few times. This chain connects TRBV7-8 to TRBJ2-3, with 8 bases identical to TRBD2. V shed 5 bases and J 1 base; nucleotides not matched to a gene: 8. Germline V gene sequence: CDR1 SGHVS, CDR2 FQNEAQ. CDR3 length: 16 amino acids. DNA of the CDR3: TGTGCCAGCAGCCCGGACCGGGGGGGCGGCACAGATACGCAGTATTTT. This codes for CASSPDRGGGTDTQYF.

This clonotype was observed a handful of times. The chain has TRBV3-1 and TRBJ2-1, with a tentative D call TRBD2 (6 bases). Germline V gives CDR1 LGHDT, CDR2 YNNKEL (reference sequence). The CDR3 totals 17 residues. Between the trimmed V and J ends, which lost 0 bases and 0 bases, there was a span of 12 bases. The CDR3 region has the DNA TGTGCCAGCAGCCAAGATCGGCGGGGCCTCTCCTACAATGAGCAGTTCTTC. Translated, it gives CASSQDRRGLSYNEQFF.

V and J are TRBV10-3 and TRBJ1-1; maybe TRBD1 (6 bases). Per germline, CDR1 ENHRY and CDR2 SYGVKD. The CDR3 length is 15 residues. V gave up 0 bases and J gave up 0 bases, with 8 bases separating them. The DNA of the CDR3 is TGTGCCATCAGTGAGTCTCCAGGGGTGAACACTGAAGCTTTCTTT. Residues: CAISESPGVNTEAFF.

The V and J genes are TRBV12-3 or TRBV12-4 and TRBJ2-3; D perhaps matches TRBD2 (5 bases). This CDR3 comprises 13 residues. V was clipped by 6 bases and J by 6 bases, with 13 bases between them. CDR3 coding DNA: TGTGCCAGCAGAATGGCTAGCATGGATACGCAGTATTTT. It translates to CASRMASMDTQYF.

The chain joins TRBV12-3 or TRBV12-4 to TRBJ1-6, with unresolved D. CDR3 length: 13 residues. The ends were cut back, 10 bases at V and 8 bases at J, with 15 bases in the middle. CDR3 nucleotide sequence: TGTGCCACCAGGATTTCCGGGGATTCACCCCTCCACTTT. This encodes CATRISGDSPLHF.

The V gene is TRBV5-1, the J gene TRBJ1-2; D is ambiguous. With 4 bases removed from V and 0 bases from J, the gap between germline ends came to 10 bases. The CDR3 length is 14 residues. The V gene's germline CDR1 is SGHRS and CDR2 YFSETQ. The CDR3 loop is CASSPDVANYGYTF. CDR3 nucleotide sequence: TGCGCCAGCAGCCCGGACGTAGCTAACTATGGCTACACCTTC.

The gene calls are TRBV14 and TRBJ2-2; D not resolved. Germline CDR1 reads SGHDN; CDR2 reads FVKESK. The V gene lost 0 bases and the J gene lost 0 bases, with 8 bases spanning the gap. The CDR3 length is 16 residues. CDR3 DNA sequence: TGTGCCAGCAGCCAAGATCCCTACACGAACACCGGGGAGCTGTTTTTT. Encoded protein: CASSQDPYTNTGELFF.

The chain joins TRBV7-6 to TRBJ2-7; D might be TRBD2 (6 bases). The CDR3 is 14 amino acids. With 4 bases removed from V and 7 bases from J, the gap between germline ends came to 17 bases. Germline CDR1 reads SGHVS; CDR2 reads FNYEAQ. In nucleotides, the CDR3 is TGTGCCAGCAGCTCCTGGTCGGGGGATAGGGAGCAGTACTTC. Protein sequence: CASSSWSGDREQYF.

A few counts support this clonotype. An end of the junction does not agree with germline; a read error may underlie this. The chain combines TRBV5-5 with TRBJ2-5; D tentatively fits TRBD1 or TRBD2 (6 bases each). Per germline, CDR1 SGHKS and CDR2 YYEKEE (reference sequence). This CDR3 comprises 15 residues. The CDR3 coding sequence is TGTGCCAGCAGCTTGATGGGGGGCTACCAGGAGACCCAGTACTTC. Residues: CASSLMGGYQETQYF.